The 17 T cell receptor beta chains listed next were all sequenced from one sample in a study of OX40 agonist ivuxolimab in advanced cancers. Clones were sequenced by immunoSEQ multiplex PCR, and TCRdb holds only the in-frame ones, with some missing. Among some 60,000 clones listed, roughly nine tenths were seen once. This sample comprised CD4+ or CD8+ T cells sorted from blood, obtained in a trial of the OX40 agonist ivuxolimab. All receptors derive from an adult with an advanced solid tumor such as melanoma, head and neck, liver or kidney cancer.

This chain joins TRBV2 and TRBJ1-2, with 10 bases identical to TRBD1. Germline CDR1 reads SNHLY; CDR2 reads FYNNEI. The CDR3 consists of 15 residues. J gave up 4 bases and V 1 base, and 3 bases lay outside the gene matches. The CDR3: CASSEGTGGTYGYTF. For the CDR3, the DNA is TGTGCCAGCAGTGAAGGGACAGGGGGGACCTATGGCTACACCTTC.

In its sample, this clone was seen once. V and J are TRBV9 and TRBJ2-5; TRBD1 aligns across 7 bases. This CDR3 has 15 amino acids. V was clipped by 4 bases and J by 5 bases; unmatched bases: 11. CDR1 is SGDLS, CDR2 YYNGEE, per germline. The CDR3 is CASSPLTGSGETQYF. Written as DNA, the CDR3 is TGTGCCAGCAGCCCCCTGACAGGGAGTGGGGAGACCCAGTACTTC.

CDR3 sequence reads: CARSSYGYTF. Written as DNA, the CDR3 is TGTGCCAGATCCAGCTATGGCTACACCTTC. The chain employs TRBV2 and TRBJ1-2; D remains ambiguous. The CDR3 has 10 residues. V was cut by 9 bases and J by 4 bases, with 6 bases left in between. In germline, CDR1 is SNHLY, CDR2 FYNNEI.

The gene calls are TRBV5-1 and TRBJ1-1; the D is unclear. Between the trimmed V and J ends, which lost 0 bases and 5 bases, there was a span of 8 bases. There are 13 residues in the CDR3. Germline CDR1 SGHRS, CDR2 YFSETQ. CDR3 protein: CASSLVLGTEAFF. CDR3 bases: TGCGCCAGCAGCTTGGTTTTGGGGACTGAAGCTTTCTTT.

The chain joins TRBV6-1 to TRBJ2-6, with D possibly TRBD2 on 5 matching bases. Trimming took off 4 bases at V and 1 base at J, with 11 bases between the two ends. CDR1 and CDR2 (germline): MNHNS, SASEGT. The CDR3 loop spans 16 amino acids. The DNA for the CDR3 is TGTGCCAGCAGTGGCGGGCATCCTTCTGGGGCCAACGTCCTGACTTTC. It is translated as CASSGGHPSGANVLTF.

This clone was counted only a few times. The J gene is TRBJ1-2, the V gene TRBV6-6, with 7 nucleotides matching TRBD1. The J segment lost 5 bases and the V segment lost 4 bases, leaving 10 bases of the junction unmatched. This CDR3 region has 15 residues. From germline, CDR1 is MNHNY and CDR2 SVGAGI (reference sequence). CDR3: CASSSGGGGVYGYTF. The CDR3 DNA reads TGTGCCAGCAGTTCCGGGGGAGGGGGCGTATATGGCTACACCTTC.

V and J are TRBV7-8 and TRBJ1-2; unclear D gene. This CDR3 contains 14 residues. V lost 4 bases, J lost 8 bases, and 17 bases lay in between. CDR1 SGHVS and CDR2 FQNEAQ come from the germline V gene. The CDR3 DNA is TGTGCCAGCAGCTACGAAGGTATATACGAAGGCTACACCTTC. It encodes CASSYEGIYEGYTF.

The chain carries TRBV27 and TRBJ2-1; 8 bases fit TRBD2. The V and J ends lost 1 base and 7 bases, in that order; junction bases with no gene match: 9. Looked up from germline, CDR1 is MNHEY and CDR2 is SMNVEV (reference sequence). The CDR3 loop spans 16 amino acids. The CDR3 spells CASSLLAGGVGNEQFF. In DNA, the CDR3 is TGTGCCAGCAGTTTATTGGCGGGGGGTGTCGGAAATGAGCAGTTCTTC.

The rearrangement links TRBV6-1 to TRBJ1-5; D uncertain. Looked up from germline, CDR1 is MNHNS and CDR2 is SASEGT. There are 12 residues in the CDR3. V lost 3 bases to trimming and J lost 10 bases, with 10 bases between them. The CDR3 DNA is TGTGCCAGCAGTGATGGCACCCTCCCCCAGCATTTT. Its translation: CASSDGTLPQHF.

The rearrangement links TRBV19 to TRBJ1-1; D remains unclear. This CDR3 region has 13 residues. Germline loops: CDR1 LNHDA, CDR2 SQIVND (reference sequence). V was pared by 5 bases and J by 0 bases, with 7 bases between. CDR3 sequence (DNA): TGTGCCAGTAGTTCGGGAGTGAACACTGAAGCTTTCTTT. Translating it yields CASSSGVNTEAFF. The full variable domain, completed using reference TRBV19 and TRBJ1-1, is DGGITQSPKYLFRKEGQNVTLSCEQNLNHDAMYWYRQDPGQGLRLIYYSQIVNDFQKGDIAEGYSVSREKKESFPLTVTSAQKNPTAFYLCASSSGVNTEAFFGQGTRLTVV.

The chain has TRBV4-1 and TRBJ2-5; 7 bases map to TRBD2. CDR1 MGHRA and CDR2 YSYEKL come from the germline V gene. The CDR3 runs to 13 residues. Losses at the gene ends were 1 base for V and 7 bases for J; bases not matched to a gene: 3. The CDR3, as DNA: TGCGCCAGCAGCCAAGCTGCGGGGGTGACCCAGTACTTC. This codes for CASSQAAGVTQYF.

A word on this clone: Its ends do not fully match the called genes, so a read error is possible. The chain couples TRBV7-7 to TRBJ2-1, with 10 positions matching TRBD2. The germline CDR1 and CDR2 sequences are SSHAT and FNYEAQ (reference sequence). This CDR3 contains 18 residues. The CDR3 protein is CASSLDSGGLISYNEQFF. DNA for the CDR3: TGTGCTAGCAGCTTAGATAGCGGGGGGCTTATCTCCTACAATGAGCAGTTCTTC.

The chain has TRBV28 and TRBJ2-2; D tentatively fits TRBD1 or TRBD2 (6 bases each). The CDR3 length is 13 residues. V lost 2 bases and J lost 8, with 9 bases in between. CDR1 is MDHEN and CDR2 is SYDVKM in the germline V gene. Here the CDR3 DNA reads TGTGCCAGCAGTTTAGGGGGGCCGGGGGAGCTGTTTTTT. As protein: CASSLGGPGELFF. Full variable domain (missing parts from reference TRBV28 and TRBJ2-2): DVKVTQSSRYLVKRTGEKVFLECVQDMDHENMFWYRQDPGLGLRLIYFSYDVKMKEKGDIPEGYSVSREKKERFSLILESASTNQTSMYLCASSLGGPGELFFGEGSRLTVL.

The chain has TRBV4-1 and TRBJ2-1; D gene unclear. Germline V gives CDR1 MGHRA, CDR2 YSYEKL. V dropped 2 bases and J dropped 6 bases, with 14 bases sitting between them. The CDR3 is 15 residues long. The chain's CDR3 is CASSQRERSANEQFF. The DNA of the CDR3 is TGCGCCAGCAGCCAAAGAGAACGATCAGCCAATGAGCAGTTCTTC.

The chain carries TRBV9 and TRBJ2-4, with D possibly called TRBD1 or TRBD2 (5 bases each). CDR1 and CDR2 (germline): SGDLS, YYNGEE. V shed 4 bases and J shed 6 bases, with 17 bases lying between them. CDR3 size: 15 residues. The CDR3 DNA reads as TGTGCCAGCAGCCCACCGGGACCTCCCCTAAACATTCAGTACTTC. This encodes CASSPPGPPLNIQYF. Together with reference TRBV9 and TRBJ2-4, the CDR3 gives the full variable domain: DSGVTQTPKHLITATGQRVTLRCSPRSGDLSVYWYQQSLDQGLQFLIQYYNGEERAKGNILERFSAQQFPDLHSELNLSSLELGDSALYFCASSPPGPPLNIQYFGAGTRLSVL.

This clone was detected only once. J is TRBJ2-2 and V is TRBV27; 14 nucleotides agree with TRBD2. CDR1 is MNHEY, CDR2 SMNVEV, per germline (reference sequence). V lost 8 bases and J lost 5; bases outside the gene matches: 10. There are 17 residues in the CDR3. For the CDR3, the DNA is TGTGCCAGCTCCAGAGGGACTAGCGGGGGTTATACCGGGGAGCTGTTTTTT. The encoded protein is CASSRGTSGGYTGELFF.

CDR3 nucleotide sequence: TGTGCCAGCAGCCAAAGCGGGGGGTACACAGATACGCAGTATTTT. Translation: CASSQSGGYTDTQYF. V gene TRBV6-6 combines with J gene TRBJ2-3, with TRBD2 identical over 9 bases. V lost 6 bases to trimming and J lost 2 bases; unmatched junction nucleotides: 6. Germline values: CDR1 MNHNY, CDR2 SVGAGI (reference sequence). CDR3 length equals 15 residues.